The clone carrying this T cell receptor beta chain has a single count. The target antigen is unknown. CDR1 is DFQATT and CDR2 is SNEGSKA in the germline V gene (reference sequence). The CDR3 length is 12 residues. V lost 6 bases to trimming and J lost 4 bases, with 12 bases between them. TCRdb re-called the 5' RACE reads with MiXCR, one entry per CDR3 protein. The data show around 280,000 distinct CDR3 sequences, with 20% seen just once and around 7.8% held by the top ten. These data originate in a study of CD8 T cells in ankylosing spondylitis. Findings of the study overall: Reportedly, matched ankylosing spondylitis synovial fluid was significantly enriched for disease-linked clones.

The clonotype was recovered from a male donor with ankylosing spondylitis or in good health (not recorded which). Material for sequencing was blood, either unsorted or a sorted T cell fraction (not recorded which). The rearrangement links TRBV20-1 to TRBJ2-5; TRBD2 is a possible D gene (5 bases). The CDR3 DNA reads TGCAGTGCGAAGCGAGGGCTAGAGACCCAGTACTTC. As protein: CSAKRGLETQYF.